This paragraph reports one TCR beta chain. Each CDR3 protein is one row after TCRdb ran MiXCR on the RT-PCR reads. The table records fewer than 800,000 distinct CDR3 sequences, 12% to 15% of them present only once. With 10 bases removed from V and 10 bases from J, the gap between germline ends came to 20 bases. This CDR3 has 13 residues. Germline V lookup: CDR1 SNHLY, CDR2 FYNNEI. The sequence was obtained from a female donor in good health, serving as a healthy control. The rearrangement uses TRBV2 and TRBJ2-1, with D possibly matching TRBD1 (7 bases). Sequenced material: memory CD4+ T cells from blood. The CDR3 reads CATTRGRVGEQFF. Written as DNA, the CDR3 is TGTGCCACGACTAGGGGGCGAGTGGGGGAGCAGTTCTTC. Full variable domain (rest looked up from reference TRBV2 and TRBJ2-1): EPEVTQTPSHQVTQMGQEVILRCVPISNHLYFYWYRQILGQKVEFLVSFYNNEISEKSEIFDDQFSVERPDGSNFTLKIRSTKLEDSAMYFCATTRGRVGEQFFGPGTRLTVL.